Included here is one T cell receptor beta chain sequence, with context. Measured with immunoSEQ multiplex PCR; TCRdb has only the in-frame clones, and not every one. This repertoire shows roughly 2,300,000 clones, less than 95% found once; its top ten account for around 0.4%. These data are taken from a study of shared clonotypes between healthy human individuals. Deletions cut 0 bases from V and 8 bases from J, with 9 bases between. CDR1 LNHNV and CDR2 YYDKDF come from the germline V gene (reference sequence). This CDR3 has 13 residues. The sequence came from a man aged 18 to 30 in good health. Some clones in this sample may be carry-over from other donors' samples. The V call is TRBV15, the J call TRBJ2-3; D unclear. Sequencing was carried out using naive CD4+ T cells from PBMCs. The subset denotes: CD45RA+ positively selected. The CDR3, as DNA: TGTGCCACCAGCAGAGACTTAATGGGTACGCAGTATTTT. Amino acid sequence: CATSRDLMGTQYF.